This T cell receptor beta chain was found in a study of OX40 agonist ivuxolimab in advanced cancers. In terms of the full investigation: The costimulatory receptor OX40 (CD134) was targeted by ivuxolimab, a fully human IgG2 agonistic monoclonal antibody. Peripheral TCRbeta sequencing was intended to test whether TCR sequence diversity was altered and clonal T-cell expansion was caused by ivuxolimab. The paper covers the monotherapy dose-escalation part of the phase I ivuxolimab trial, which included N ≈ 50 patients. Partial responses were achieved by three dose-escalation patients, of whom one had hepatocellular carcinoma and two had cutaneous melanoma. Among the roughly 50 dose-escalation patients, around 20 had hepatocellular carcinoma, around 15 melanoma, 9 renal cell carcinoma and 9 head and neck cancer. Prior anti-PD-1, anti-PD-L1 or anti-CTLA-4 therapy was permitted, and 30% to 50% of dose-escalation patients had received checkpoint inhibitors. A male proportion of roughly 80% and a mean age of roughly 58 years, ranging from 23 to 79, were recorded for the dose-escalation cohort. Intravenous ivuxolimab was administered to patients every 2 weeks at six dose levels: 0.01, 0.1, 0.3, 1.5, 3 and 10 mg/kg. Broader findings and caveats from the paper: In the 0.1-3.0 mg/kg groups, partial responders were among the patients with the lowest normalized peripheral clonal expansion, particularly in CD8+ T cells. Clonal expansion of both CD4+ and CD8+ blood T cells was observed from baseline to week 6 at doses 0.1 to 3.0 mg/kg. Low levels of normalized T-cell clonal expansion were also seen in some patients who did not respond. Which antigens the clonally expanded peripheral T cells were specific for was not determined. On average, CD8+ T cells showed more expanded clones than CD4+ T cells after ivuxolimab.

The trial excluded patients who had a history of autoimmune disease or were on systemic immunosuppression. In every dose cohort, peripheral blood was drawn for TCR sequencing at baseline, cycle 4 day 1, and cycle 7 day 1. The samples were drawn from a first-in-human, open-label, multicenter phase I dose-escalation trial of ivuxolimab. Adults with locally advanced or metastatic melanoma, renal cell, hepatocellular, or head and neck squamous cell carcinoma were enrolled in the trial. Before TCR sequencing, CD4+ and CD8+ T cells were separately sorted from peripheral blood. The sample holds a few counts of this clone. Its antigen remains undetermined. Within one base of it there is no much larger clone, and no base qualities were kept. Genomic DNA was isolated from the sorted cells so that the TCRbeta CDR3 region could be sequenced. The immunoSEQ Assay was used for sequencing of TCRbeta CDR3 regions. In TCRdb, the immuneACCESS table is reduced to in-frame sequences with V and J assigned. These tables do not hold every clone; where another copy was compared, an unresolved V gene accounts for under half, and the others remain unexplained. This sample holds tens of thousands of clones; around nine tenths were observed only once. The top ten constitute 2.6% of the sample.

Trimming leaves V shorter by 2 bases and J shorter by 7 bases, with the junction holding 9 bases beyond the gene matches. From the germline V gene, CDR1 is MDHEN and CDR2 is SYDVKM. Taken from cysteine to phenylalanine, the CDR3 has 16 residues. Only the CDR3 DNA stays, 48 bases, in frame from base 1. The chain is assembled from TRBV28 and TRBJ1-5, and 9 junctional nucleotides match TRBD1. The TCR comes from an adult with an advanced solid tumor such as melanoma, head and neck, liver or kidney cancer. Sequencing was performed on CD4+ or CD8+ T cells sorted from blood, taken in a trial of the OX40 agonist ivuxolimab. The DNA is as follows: TGTGCCAGCAGTTTAGTGGGACAGGGTTATGGACAGCCCCAGCATTTT. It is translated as CASSLVGQGYGQPQHF.